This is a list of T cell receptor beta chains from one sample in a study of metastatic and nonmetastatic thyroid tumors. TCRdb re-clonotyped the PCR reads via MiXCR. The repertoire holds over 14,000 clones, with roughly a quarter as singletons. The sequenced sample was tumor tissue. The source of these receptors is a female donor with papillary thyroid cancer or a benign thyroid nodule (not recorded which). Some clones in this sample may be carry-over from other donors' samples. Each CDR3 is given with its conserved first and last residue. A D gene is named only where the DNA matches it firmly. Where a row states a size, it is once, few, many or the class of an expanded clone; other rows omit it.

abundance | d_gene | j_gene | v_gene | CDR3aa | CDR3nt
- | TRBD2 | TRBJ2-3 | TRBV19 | CASRLAGDTQYF | TGTGCCAGCCGACTAGCGGGAGATACGCAGTATTTT
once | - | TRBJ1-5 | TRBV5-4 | CASSLGGRGSNQPQHF | TGTGCCAGCAGCTTGGGTGGAAGGGGGAGCAATCAGCCCCAGCATTTT
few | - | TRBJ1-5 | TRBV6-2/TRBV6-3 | CASSYSIQQPQHF | TGTGCCAGCAGTTACTCGATTCAGCAGCCCCAGCATTTT
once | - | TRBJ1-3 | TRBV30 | CAWKAHSGNTIYF | TGTGCCTGGAAGGCACACTCCGGAAACACCATATATTTT
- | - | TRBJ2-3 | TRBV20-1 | CSADDMGRTDTQYF | TGCAGTGCTGATGACATGGGCCGCACAGATACTCAGTATTTT
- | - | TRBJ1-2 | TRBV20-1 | CSARDLRGPNYGYTF | TGCAGTGCTAGAGATCTAAGGGGACCTAACTATGGCTACACCTTC
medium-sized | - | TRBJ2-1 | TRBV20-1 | CSATGTINEQFF | TGCAGTGCTACCGGGACCATCAATGAGCAGTTCTTC
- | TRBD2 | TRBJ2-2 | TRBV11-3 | CASSLVAGVLFF | TGTGCCAGCAGCTTAGTAGCGGGAGTGCTGTTTTTT
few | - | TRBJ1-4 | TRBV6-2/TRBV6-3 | CASSYSQGLNLFF | TGTGCCAGCAGTTACTCACAGGGTTTGAATTTGTTTTTT
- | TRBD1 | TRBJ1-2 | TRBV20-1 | CSARETGGANYGYTF | TGCAGTGCTAGAGAAACAGGGGGCGCAAACTATGGCTACACCTTC
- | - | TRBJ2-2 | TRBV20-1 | CSAGMSSAGELFF | TGCAGTGCTGGGATGTCTAGCGCCGGGGAGCTGTTTTTT
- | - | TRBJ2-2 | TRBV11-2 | CASSLGPFRSATGELFF | TGTGCCAGCAGCTTAGGCCCTTTTCGGAGCGCCACCGGGGAGCTGTTTTTT
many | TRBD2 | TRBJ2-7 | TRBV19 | CASSMSSGRAEQYF | TGTGCCAGTAGCATGTCTAGCGGGAGAGCCGAGCAGTACTTC
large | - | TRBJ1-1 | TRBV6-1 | CASSSTLYGTEAFF | TGTGCCAGCAGTTCAACCCTTTACGGCACTGAAGCTTTCTTT
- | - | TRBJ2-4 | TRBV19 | CATHPTGANIQYF | TGTGCCACGCACCCGACAGGAGCTAACATTCAGTACTTC
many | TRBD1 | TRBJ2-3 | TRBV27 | CASRYRGLNTDTQYF | TGTGCCAGCAGATACAGGGGGCTAAACACAGATACGCAGTATTTT
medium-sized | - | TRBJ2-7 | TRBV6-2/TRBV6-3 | CASSRRQLLYEQYF | TGTGCCAGCAGTAGGAGACAGCTTCTCTACGAGCAGTACTTC
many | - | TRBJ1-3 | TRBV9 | CASSASQGSGNTIYF | TGTGCCAGCAGCGCGTCACAGGGCTCTGGAAACACCATATATTTT
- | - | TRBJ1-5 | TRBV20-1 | CSARVQISNQPQHF | TGCAGTGCCAGAGTACAGATTAGCAATCAGCCCCAGCATTTT
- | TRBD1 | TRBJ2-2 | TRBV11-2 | CASSPWTGGTGELFF | TGTGCCAGCAGCCCCTGGACAGGTGGCACCGGGGAGCTGTTTTTT
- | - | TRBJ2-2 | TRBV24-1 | CATSVGSDTGELFF | TGTGCCACCAGTGTAGGATCCGACACCGGGGAGCTGTTTTTT
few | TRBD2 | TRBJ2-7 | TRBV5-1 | CASSRGLAGLSSYEQYF | TGCGCCAGCAGCAGGGGACTAGCGGGATTAAGCTCCTACGAGCAGTACTTC
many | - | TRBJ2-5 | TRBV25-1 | CASSEYKGQETQYF | TGTGCCAGCAGTGAATATAAGGGTCAAGAGACCCAGTACTTC
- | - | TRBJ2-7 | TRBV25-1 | CASSGTVTYEQYF | TGTGCCAGCAGTGGGACAGTAACCTACGAGCAGTACTTC
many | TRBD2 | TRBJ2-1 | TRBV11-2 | CASSLSGLGAYNEQFF | TGTGCCAGCAGCTTATCGGGACTAGGGGCATACAATGAGCAGTTCTTC